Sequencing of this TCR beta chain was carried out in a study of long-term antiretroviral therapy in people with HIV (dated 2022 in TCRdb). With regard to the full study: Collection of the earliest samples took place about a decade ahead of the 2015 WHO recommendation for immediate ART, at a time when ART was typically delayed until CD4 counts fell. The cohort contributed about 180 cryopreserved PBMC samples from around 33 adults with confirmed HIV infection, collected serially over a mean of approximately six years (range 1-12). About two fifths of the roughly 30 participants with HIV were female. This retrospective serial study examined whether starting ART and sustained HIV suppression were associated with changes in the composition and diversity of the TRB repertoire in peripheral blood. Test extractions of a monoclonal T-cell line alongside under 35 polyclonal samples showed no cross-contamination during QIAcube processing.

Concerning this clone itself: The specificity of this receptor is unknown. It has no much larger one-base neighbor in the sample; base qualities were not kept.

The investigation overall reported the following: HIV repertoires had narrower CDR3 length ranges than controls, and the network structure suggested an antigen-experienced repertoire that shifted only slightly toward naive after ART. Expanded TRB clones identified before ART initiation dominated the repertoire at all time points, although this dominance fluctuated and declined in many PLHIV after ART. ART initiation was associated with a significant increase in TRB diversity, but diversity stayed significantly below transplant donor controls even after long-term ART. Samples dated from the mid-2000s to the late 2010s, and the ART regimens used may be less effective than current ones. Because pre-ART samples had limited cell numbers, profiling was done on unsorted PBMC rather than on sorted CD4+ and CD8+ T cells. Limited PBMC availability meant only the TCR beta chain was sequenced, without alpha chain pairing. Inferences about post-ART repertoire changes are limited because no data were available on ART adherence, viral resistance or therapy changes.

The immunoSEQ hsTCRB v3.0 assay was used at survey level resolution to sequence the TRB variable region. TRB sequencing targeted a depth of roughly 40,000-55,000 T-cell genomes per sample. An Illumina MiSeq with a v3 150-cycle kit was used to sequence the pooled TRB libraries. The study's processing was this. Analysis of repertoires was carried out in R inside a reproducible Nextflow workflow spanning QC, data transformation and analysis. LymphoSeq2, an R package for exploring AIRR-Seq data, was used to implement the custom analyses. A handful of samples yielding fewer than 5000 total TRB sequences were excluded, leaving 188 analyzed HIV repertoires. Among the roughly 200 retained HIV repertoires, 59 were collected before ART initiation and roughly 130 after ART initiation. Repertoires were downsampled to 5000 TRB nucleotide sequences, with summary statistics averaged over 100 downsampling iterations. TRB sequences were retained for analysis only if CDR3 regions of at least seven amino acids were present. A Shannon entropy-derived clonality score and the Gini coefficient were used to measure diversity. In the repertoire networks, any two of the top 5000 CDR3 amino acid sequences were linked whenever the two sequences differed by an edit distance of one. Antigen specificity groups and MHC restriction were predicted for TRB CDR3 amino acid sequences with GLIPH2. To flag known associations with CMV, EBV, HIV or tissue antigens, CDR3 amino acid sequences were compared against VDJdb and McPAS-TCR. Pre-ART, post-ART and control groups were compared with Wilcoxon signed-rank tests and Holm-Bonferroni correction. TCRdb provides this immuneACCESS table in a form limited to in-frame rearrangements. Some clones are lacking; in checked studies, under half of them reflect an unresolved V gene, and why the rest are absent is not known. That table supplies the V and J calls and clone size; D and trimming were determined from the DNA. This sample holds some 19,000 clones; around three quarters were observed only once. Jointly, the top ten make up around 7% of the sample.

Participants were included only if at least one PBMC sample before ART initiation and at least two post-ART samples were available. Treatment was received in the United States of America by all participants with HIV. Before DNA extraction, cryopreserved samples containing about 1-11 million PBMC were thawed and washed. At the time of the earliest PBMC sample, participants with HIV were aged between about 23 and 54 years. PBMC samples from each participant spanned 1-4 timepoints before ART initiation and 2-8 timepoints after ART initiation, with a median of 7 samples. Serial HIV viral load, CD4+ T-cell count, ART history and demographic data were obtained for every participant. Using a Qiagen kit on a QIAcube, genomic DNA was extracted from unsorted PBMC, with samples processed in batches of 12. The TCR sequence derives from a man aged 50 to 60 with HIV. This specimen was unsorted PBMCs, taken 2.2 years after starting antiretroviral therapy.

The DNA sequence follows: TGTGCCAGCAGCTTAGAAATTTTGACTTCGTATAGCAATCAGCCCCAGCATTTT. Its product reads: CASSLEILTSYSNQPQHF. The chain is assembled from TRBV7-2 and TRBJ1-5, with the D gene not clear enough to name. The CDR3 runs 18 amino acids, cysteine and phenylalanine included. Only the CDR3 portion is preserved as DNA: 54 bases, with reading frame beginning at the first base. V and J are truncated by 1 base and 0 bases respectively, leaving an intervening sequence of 16 bases. In the germline V gene, CDR1 corresponds to SGHTA and CDR2 to FQGNSA.